This TCR beta chain was documented in a study of cytomegalovirus exposure and HLA in healthy donors. Concerning this clone itself: Its matching antigen is unknown.

Germline assignment: CDR1 SGDLS and CDR2 YYNGEE. V was clipped by 0 bases and J by 8 bases, with 11 bases between them. This CDR3 region has 13 residues. Study-level points and caveats: The study designated about 180 TCR beta chains cytomegalovirus-associated.

Method: immunoSEQ multiplex PCR; TCRdb's copy keeps in-frame clones and lacks some. Of over 200,000 clones in the sample, just over 85% were seen once. Sample: PBMCs. This chain uses TRBV9 with TRBJ1-2, with D maybe TRBD1 (6 bases). This TCR was sampled from a woman younger than 30 in good health and CMV-seronegative. DNA of the CDR3: TGTGCCAGCAGCGTAGGTACAGGGCAAGGCTACACCTTC. Amino acids: CASSVGTGQGYTF.